The 30 T cell receptor beta chains given below trace back to one sample, sequenced in a study of CD8 T cells in Susac syndrome (dated by TCRdb to about 2019). Library method: the immunoSEQ multiplex PCR assay. RNA was extracted with the RNeasy kit and about 0.5 to 1 ug was reverse transcribed using random hexamers. The raw public data were reprocessed by TCRdb itself: fastp quality trimming at Q25, MiXCR clonotype calling, in-frame beta chains only. Under each unique CDR3 protein, matching rows form one entry showing the most common genes and DNA. Across this sample there are approximately 190,000 distinct CDR3 sequences, with approximately 94% seen only once. Of the sample, 0.1% to 0.12% falls within the top ten clones. Sequencing was done on a sample of CD4+ T cells from PBMCs. The receptors were gathered from a human donor in good health.

This clonotype was observed a handful of times. The rearrangement uses TRBV28 and TRBJ1-2; a weak D match, TRBD1 (5 bases). CDR3 length equals 13 residues. Germline-derived CDR1 and CDR2 are MDHEN and SYDVKM. V dropped 2 bases and J dropped 3 bases, with 7 bases sitting between them. The CDR3 nucleotides are TGTGCCAGCAGTTTACTGACAGACTATGGCTACACCTTC. Translated: CASSLLTDYGYTF.

This chain joins TRBV7-8 and TRBJ2-7; tentative D call: TRBD1 (5 bases). Trimming shortened V by 1 base and J by 3 bases, and 13 bases separated the two germline ends. The CDR3 covers 15 residues. Germline-derived CDR1 and CDR2 are SGHVS and FQNEAQ. CDR3 in amino acids: CASSLEAGPNYEQYV. The CDR3 DNA follows: TGTGCCAGCAGCTTAGAGGCAGGGCCTAACTACGAGCAGTACGTC.

The chain combines TRBV6-5 with TRBJ2-2, with D possibly being TRBD1 (5 bases). Trimming took 8 bases from V and 5 from J, leaving 9 bases between them. This CDR3 has 12 amino acids. The germline CDR1 and CDR2 sequences are MNHEY and SVGAGI. The CDR3 reads CASWGGTGELFF. The DNA of the CDR3 is TGTGCCAGCTGGGGCGGAACCGGGGAGCTGTTTTTT.

The chain combines TRBV6-5 with TRBJ2-7; D remains ambiguous. The CDR3 is 11 residues long. V was trimmed by 6 bases and J by 5 bases, leaving 8 bases between them. Germline CDR1 reads MNHEY; CDR2 reads SVGAGI. The CDR3 DNA follows: TGTGCCAGCAGGGGTCTAAACGAGCAGTACTTC. Its protein product is CASRGLNEQYF.

This clonotype was detected only a few times. The chain employs TRBV3-1 and TRBJ2-5; 8 nucleotides line up with TRBD1. CDR3 length equals 14 residues. The germline gives CDR1 LGHDT, CDR2 YNNKEL (reference sequence). V shed 4 bases and J 2 bases; nucleotides not matched to a gene: 3. The CDR3 region is CASSRGQAQETQYF. Written as DNA, the CDR3 is TGTGCCAGCAGCCGGGGACAGGCTCAAGAGACCCAGTACTTC.

This clonotype was seen just once. The chain links TRBV20-1 to TRBJ1-2, with a weak D call TRBD1 (5 bases). V dropped 6 bases and J dropped 5 bases, with 13 bases sitting between them. CDR1 and CDR2 (germline): DFQATT, SNEGSKA (reference sequence). The CDR3 loop spans 12 amino acids. The CDR3 here is CSALSGTYGYTF. CDR3 DNA: TGCAGTGCGCTGAGTGGGACGTATGGCTACACCTTC.

J is TRBJ2-6 and V is TRBV7-2, with D possibly TRBD2 on 6 matching bases. The length of the CDR3 is 13 residues. Germline CDR1 and CDR2: SGHTA and FQGNSA. The V gene lost 7 bases and the J gene lost 8 bases, with 12 bases spanning the gap. The CDR3 nucleotides are TGTGCCAGCACCGGGACTTGGACCAACGTCCTGACTTTC. This sequence encodes CASTGTWTNVLTF.

V gene TRBV5-1 combines with J gene TRBJ2-7; no clear D gene. Germline assignment: CDR1 SGHRS and CDR2 YFSETQ. The V end was cut by 2 bases, the J end by 5 bases, with 14 bases between. CDR3 size: 14 residues. CDR3 coding DNA: TGCGCCAGCAGCTTACCGTCGGCGCCTAACGAGCAGTACTTC. Its translation is CASSLPSAPNEQYF. Complete variable domain (other parts from reference TRBV5-1 and TRBJ2-7): KAGVTQTPRYLIKTRGQQVTLSCSPISGHRSVSWYQQTPGQGLQFLFEYFSETQRNKGNFPGRFSGRQFSNSRSEMNVSTLELGDSALYLCASSLPSAPNEQYFGPGTRLTVT.

CDR3 protein: CASSPRASGIGQETQYF. DNA of the CDR3: TGTGCCAGCAGCCCCCGGGCCTCCGGCATCGGGCAAGAGACCCAGTACTTC. The genes are TRBV7-9 and TRBJ2-5, with no clear D. This CDR3 is 17 amino acids long. Germline CDR1 SEHNR, CDR2 FQNEAQ (reference sequence). Trimming cost V 5 bases and J 2 bases, with 21 bases left between them.

V is TRBV29-1 and J is TRBJ1-3, with D unresolved. CDR1 and CDR2 from the germline V gene are SQVTM and ANQGSEA. This CDR3 has 13 amino acids. With 7 bases removed from V and 0 bases from J, the gap between germline ends came to 10 bases. CDR3 nucleotides: TGCAGCGCCCTAGGGAGCTCTGGAAACACCATATATTTT. The encoded protein is CSALGSSGNTIYF. The variable domain in full, with the rest retrieved from reference TRBV29-1 and TRBJ1-3, is SAVISQKPSRDICQRGTSLTIQCQVDSQVTMMFWYRQQPGQSLTLIATANQGSEATYESGFVIDKFPISRPNLTFSTLTVSNMSPEDSSIYLCSALGSSGNTIYFGEGSWLTVV.

The rearrangement links TRBV5-4 to TRBJ2-2, with TRBD2 matching over 10 bases. CDR1 SGHNT and CDR2 YYREEE come from the germline V gene (reference sequence). V was pared by 0 bases and J by 6 bases, with 5 bases of the junction left unmatched. This CDR3 is built from 16 residues. CDR3 residues: CASSLAPAGGPGELFF. DNA of the CDR3: TGTGCCAGCAGCTTGGCTCCAGCGGGGGGGCCCGGGGAGCTGTTTTTT. The full variable domain, its missing parts supplied by reference TRBV5-4 and TRBJ2-2, is ETGVTQSPTHLIKTRGQQVTLRCSSQSGHNTVSWYQQALGQGPQFIFQYYREEENGRGNFPPRFSGLQFPNYSSELNVNALELDDSALYLCASSLAPAGGPGELFFGEGSRLTVL.

CDR3 loop: CASSYSGRVADGQPQHF. In nucleotides, the CDR3 is TGTGCCAGCAGTTACTCTGGCAGGGTCGCTGACGGTCAGCCCCAGCATTTT. This chain joins TRBV6-2 or TRBV6-3 and TRBJ1-5, with D perhaps TRBD1 (5 bases). This CDR3 has 17 amino acids. Germline CDR1 is MNHEY and CDR2 is SVGEGT. Trimming stripped 0 bases from V and 6 bases from J, with 18 bases between.

The genes are TRBV7-9 and TRBJ2-5; possibly TRBD2 for D (6 bases). The CDR3 loop spans 14 amino acids. V lost 1 base to trimming and J lost 5 bases, with 11 bases between them. Germline V CDR1 and CDR2: SEHNR, FQNEAQ (reference sequence). Here the CDR3 reads CASSLVGLVETQYF. CDR3 sequence (DNA): TGTGCCAGCAGCTTAGTGGGACTGGTGGAGACCCAGTACTTC. Looking up the rest from reference TRBV7-9 and TRBJ2-5 gives the full variable domain: DTGVSQNPRHKITKRGQNVTFRCDPISEHNRLYWYRQTLGQGPEFLTYFQNEAQLEKSRLLSDRFSAERPKGSFSTLEIQRTEQGDSAMYLCASSLVGLVETQYFGPGTRLLVL.

This clonotype appeared once. The chain joins TRBV20-1 to TRBJ2-3, with 12 positions matching TRBD2. The CDR3 has 16 residues. CDR1 is DFQATT and CDR2 is SNEGSKA in the germline V gene (reference sequence). Trimming cost V 4 bases and J 4 bases; bases outside gene matches: 9. The CDR3 nucleotides are TGCAGTGCTAAAGGGCTAGCGGGGGGGCGCGCAGATACGCAGTATTTT. Translated, it gives CSAKGLAGGRADTQYF.

V gene TRBV5-6 combines with J gene TRBJ1-5, with 7 nucleotides matching TRBD1. V lost 4 bases and J lost 2; bases outside the gene matches: 9. The length of the CDR3 is 16 residues. Germline-derived CDR1 and CDR2 are SGHDT and YYEEEE. The CDR3 protein is CASSGQAGGGNQPQHF. DNA of the CDR3: TGTGCCAGCAGCGGACAGGCCGGGGGAGGCAATCAGCCCCAGCATTTT.

This clonotype was found once. The rearrangement links TRBV2 to TRBJ1-5; perhaps TRBD1 as D (5 bases). The V end lost 6 bases, the J end lost 11 bases, and 14 bases lay between the germline ends. The CDR3 covers 12 residues. CDR1 SNHLY and CDR2 FYNNEI come from the germline V gene. The CDR3 DNA follows: TGTGCCAGCAGAGCAGGGACTGCGGCCCAGCATTTT. This gives the protein CASRAGTAAQHF.

The chain combines TRBV7-2 with TRBJ1-2; no clear D gene. V lost 0 bases, J lost 3 bases, and 8 bases lay in between. Germline loops: CDR1 SGHTA, CDR2 FQGNSA. The CDR3 runs 14 residues. The CDR3 loop reads CASSLAYGYYGYTF. As DNA, the CDR3 is TGTGCCAGCAGCTTAGCGTACGGGTACTATGGCTACACCTTC.

The rearrangement uses TRBV3-1 and TRBJ2-7; TRBD2 aligns across 8 bases. The V gene's germline CDR1 is LGHDT and CDR2 YNNKEL (reference sequence). Trimming took 2 bases from V and 0 from J; bases not matched to a gene: 6. The CDR3 loop spans 16 amino acids. Here the CDR3 reads CASSQRSGGHSYEQYF. The CDR3 bases are TGTGCCAGCAGCCAAAGAAGCGGGGGCCACTCCTACGAGCAGTACTTC.

The chain joins TRBV5-1 to TRBJ2-7; possible D gene TRBD2, 6 bases. The ends were cut back, 0 bases at V and 0 bases at J, with 10 bases in the middle. The CDR3 spans 15 residues. Germline-derived CDR1 and CDR2 are SGHRS and YFSETQ. The CDR3 protein is CASSLVSGSSYEQYF. CDR3 in DNA: TGCGCCAGCAGCTTGGTCAGCGGGTCCTCCTACGAGCAGTACTTC.

The rearrangement links TRBV6-1 to TRBJ2-6; TRBD1 matches at 8 bases. The germline gives CDR1 MNHNS, CDR2 SASEGT. The J segment lost 0 bases and the V segment lost 5 bases, leaving 6 bases of the junction unmatched. The CDR3 length is 17 residues. CDR3 amino acids: CASSPGQGLSGANVLTF. The DNA for the CDR3 is TGTGCCAGCAGTCCCGGACAGGGCCTCTCTGGGGCCAACGTCCTGACTTTC.

The chain uses TRBV15 and TRBJ1-2; no definite D call. The CDR3 has 12 residues. Germline V CDR1 and CDR2: LNHNV, YYDKDF (reference sequence). V gave up 1 base and J gave up 6 bases, with 6 bases separating them. The DNA of the CDR3 is TGTGCCACCAGCAGAGCTTGGGATGGCTACACCTTC. Translating it yields CATSRAWDGYTF.

The chain is built from TRBV11-2 and TRBJ1-4, with no clear D. Germline V gives CDR1 SGHAT, CDR2 FQNNGV. The V end was cut by 5 bases, the J end by 3 bases, with 13 bases between. The CDR3 spans 15 residues. The CDR3 DNA is TGTGCCAGCAGCGAGGAACCTTTTGCTAATGAAAAACTGTTTTTT. This gives the protein CASSEEPFANEKLFF. Full variable domain (rest looked up from reference TRBV11-2 and TRBJ1-4): EAGVAQSPRYKIIEKRQSVAFWCNPISGHATLYWYQQILGQGPKLLIQFQNNGVVDDSQLPKDRFSAERLKGVDSTLKIQPAKLEDSAVYLCASSEEPFANEKLFFGSGTQLSVL.

This sequence joins TRBV6-2 or TRBV6-3 and TRBJ1-5, with no clear D. V lost 4 bases and J lost 7, with 11 bases in between. There are 13 residues in the CDR3. Germline CDR1 MNHEY, CDR2 SVGEGT. The DNA of the CDR3 is TGTGCCAGCAGTTCGGCGGGGAGGCAGCCCCAGCATTTT. Translating it yields CASSSAGRQPQHF.

The rearrangement joins TRBV2 to TRBJ2-7; no clear D. The CDR3 loop spans 12 amino acids. Germline assignment: CDR1 SNHLY and CDR2 FYNNEI. Trimming left V 4 bases short and J 2 bases short, with 6 bases between. The CDR3 DNA is TGTGCCAGCAGTGGCACTGCCTACGAGCAGTACTTC. It yields the protein CASSGTAYEQYF.

This chain's CDR3 is CAWSDSFELRGYTF. Written as DNA, the CDR3 is TGTGCCTGGTCGGACAGTTTTGAGCTTAGGGGCTACACCTTC. This chain connects TRBV30 to TRBJ1-2; TRBD1 is a possible D gene (6 bases). The CDR3 length is 14 residues. The germline V and J ends were trimmed by 5 bases and 8 bases, with 21 bases remaining between them. Germline V gene lookup returns CDR1 GTSNPN and CDR2 SVGIG (reference sequence).

In its sample, this clonotype was seen once. J is TRBJ2-2 and V is TRBV4-3; D remains unclear. Trimming pared 2 bases from V and 7 bases from J, leaving 2 bases between. This CDR3 contains 11 residues. Germline lookup yields CDR1 LGHNA and CDR2 YSLEER. CDR3: CASSQFGELFF. DNA for the CDR3: TGCGCCAGCAGCCAATTCGGGGAGCTGTTTTTT.

This chain uses TRBV7-6 with TRBJ2-5; D is perhaps TRBD1 (6 bases). The length of the CDR3 is 14 residues. Germline V gene sequence: CDR1 SGHVS, CDR2 FNYEAQ. Deletions cut 0 bases from V and 5 bases from J, with 10 bases between. CDR3 region: CASSLAQGQETQYF. The CDR3 DNA follows: TGTGCCAGCAGCTTAGCTCAGGGGCAGGAGACCCAGTACTTC.

This chain uses TRBV9 with TRBJ1-2; unclear D gene. The V and J ends lost 3 bases and 4 bases respectively, with 16 bases between them. The CDR3 is 15 residues long. CDR1 and CDR2 (germline): SGDLS, YYNGEE. The CDR3 DNA reads as TGTGCCAGCAGCGAGCGGTCGCGGGGTCGCTATGGCTACACCTTC. Translated: CASSERSRGRYGYTF.

This clonotype was recorded once. This rearrangement joins TRBV5-4 to TRBJ2-3, with D hard to call. The CDR3 consists of 14 residues. Germline V gene lookup returns CDR1 SGHNT and CDR2 YYREEE (reference sequence). Between the trimmed V and J ends, which lost 4 bases and 1 base, there was a span of 10 bases. CDR3 DNA: TGTGCCAGCAGCACAGACGGAGGCACAGATACGCAGTATTTT. Protein product: CASSTDGGTDTQYF.

This chain uses TRBV11-1 with TRBJ2-5; TRBD2 is a possible D gene (6 bases). Germline assignment: CDR1 SGHAT and CDR2 FQDESV (reference sequence). The ends were cut back, 3 bases at V and 6 bases at J, with 14 bases in the middle. The CDR3 runs 14 residues. The CDR3 reads CASSLRTGEQTQYF. The DNA for the CDR3 is TGTGCCAGCAGCTTGAGGACGGGGGAGCAGACCCAGTACTTC.